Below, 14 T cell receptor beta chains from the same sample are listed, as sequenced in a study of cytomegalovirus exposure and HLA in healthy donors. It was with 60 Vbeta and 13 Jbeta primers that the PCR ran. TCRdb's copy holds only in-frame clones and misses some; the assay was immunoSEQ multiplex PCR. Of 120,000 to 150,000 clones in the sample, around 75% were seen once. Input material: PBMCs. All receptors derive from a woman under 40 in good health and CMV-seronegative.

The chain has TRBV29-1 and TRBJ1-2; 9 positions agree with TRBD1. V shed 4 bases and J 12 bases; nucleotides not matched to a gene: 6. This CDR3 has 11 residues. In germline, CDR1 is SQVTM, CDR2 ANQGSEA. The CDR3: CSVVGQGLHTF. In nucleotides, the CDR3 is TGCAGCGTTGTGGGACAGGGCTTACACACCTTC.

The chain's CDR3 is CATGGESHNQETQYF. Written as DNA, the CDR3 is TGTGCCACCGGAGGGGAGAGCCACAACCAAGAGACCCAGTACTTC. The chain carries TRBV10-3 and TRBJ2-5; the D gene is possibly TRBD2 (6 bases). V lost 10 bases and J 0 bases, leaving 18 bases between the germline ends. This CDR3 is built from 15 residues. Germline V lookup: CDR1 ENHRY, CDR2 SYGVKD.

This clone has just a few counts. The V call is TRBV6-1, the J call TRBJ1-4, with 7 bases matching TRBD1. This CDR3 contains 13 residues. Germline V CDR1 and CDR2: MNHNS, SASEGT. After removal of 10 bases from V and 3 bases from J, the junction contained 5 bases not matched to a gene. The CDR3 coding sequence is TGTGCCACTCGGACAGGCTCTAATGAAAAACTGTTTTTT. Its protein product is CATRTGSNEKLFF.

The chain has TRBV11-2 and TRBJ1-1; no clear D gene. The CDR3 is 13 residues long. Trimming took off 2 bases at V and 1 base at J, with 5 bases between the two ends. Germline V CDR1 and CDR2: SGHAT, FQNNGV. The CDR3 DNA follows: TGTGCCAGCAGCTTAACCAGGAACACTGAAGCTTTCTTT. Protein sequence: CASSLTRNTEAFF.

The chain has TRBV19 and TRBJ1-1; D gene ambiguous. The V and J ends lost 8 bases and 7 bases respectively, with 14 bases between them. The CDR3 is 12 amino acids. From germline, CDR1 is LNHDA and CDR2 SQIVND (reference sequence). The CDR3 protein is CASHPRGSEAFF. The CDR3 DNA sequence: TGTGCCAGTCATCCACGAGGGAGTGAAGCTTTCTTT.

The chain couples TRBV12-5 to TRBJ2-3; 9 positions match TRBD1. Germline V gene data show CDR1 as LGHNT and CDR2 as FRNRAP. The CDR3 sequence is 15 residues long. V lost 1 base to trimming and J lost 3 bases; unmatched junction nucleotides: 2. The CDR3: CASGLDRGRTDTQYF. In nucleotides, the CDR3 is TGTGCTAGTGGTTTGGACAGGGGGCGTACAGATACGCAGTATTTT.

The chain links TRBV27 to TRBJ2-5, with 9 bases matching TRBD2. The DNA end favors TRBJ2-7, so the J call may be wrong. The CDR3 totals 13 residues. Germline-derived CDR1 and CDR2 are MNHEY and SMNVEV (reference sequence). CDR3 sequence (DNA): TGTGCCAGCATCTCGGCGGGAGGGTACGAGCAGTACTTC. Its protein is CASISAGGYEQYF.

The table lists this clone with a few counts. The DNA for the CDR3 is TGTGCCAGCAGGCGAAACGGGGGCACTGAAGCTTTCTTT. It codes for CASRRNGGTEAFF. J is TRBJ1-1 and V is TRBV6-5; D may be TRBD1 (5 bases). The CDR3 is 13 residues long. Per germline, CDR1 MNHEY and CDR2 SVGAGI. Trimming pared 6 bases from V and 4 bases from J, leaving 12 bases between.

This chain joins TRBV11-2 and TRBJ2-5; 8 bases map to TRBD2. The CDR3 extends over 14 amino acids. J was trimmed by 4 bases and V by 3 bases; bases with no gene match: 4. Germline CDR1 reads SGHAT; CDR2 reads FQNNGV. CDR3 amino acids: CASSLAGGVETQYF. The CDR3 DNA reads TGTGCCAGCAGCTTGGCGGGAGGAGTAGAGACCCAGTACTTC.

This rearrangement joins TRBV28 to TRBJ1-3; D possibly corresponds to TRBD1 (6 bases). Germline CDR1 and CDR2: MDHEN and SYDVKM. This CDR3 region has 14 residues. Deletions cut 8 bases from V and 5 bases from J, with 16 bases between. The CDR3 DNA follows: TGTGCCAGCTCCGTGCAGGGGCCCAGAAACACCATATATTTT. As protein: CASSVQGPRNTIYF.

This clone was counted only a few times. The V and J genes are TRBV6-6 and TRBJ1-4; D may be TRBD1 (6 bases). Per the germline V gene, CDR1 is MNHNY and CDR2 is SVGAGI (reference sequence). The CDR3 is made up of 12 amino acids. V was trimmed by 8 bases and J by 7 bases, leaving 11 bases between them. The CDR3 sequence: CASRTGLEKLFF. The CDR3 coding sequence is TGTGCCAGCCGTACAGGGCTTGAAAAACTGTTTTTT.

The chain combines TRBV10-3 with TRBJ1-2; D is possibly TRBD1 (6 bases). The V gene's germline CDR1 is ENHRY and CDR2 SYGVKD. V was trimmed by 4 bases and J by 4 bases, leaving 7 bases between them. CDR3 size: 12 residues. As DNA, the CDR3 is TGTGCCATCAGTGCAGGGGTCTATGGCTACACCTTC. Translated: CAISAGVYGYTF.

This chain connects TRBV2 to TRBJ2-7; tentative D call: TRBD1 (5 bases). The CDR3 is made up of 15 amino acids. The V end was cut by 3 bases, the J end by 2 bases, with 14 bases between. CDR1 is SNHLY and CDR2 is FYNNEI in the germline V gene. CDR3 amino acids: CASSDGRVYPYEQYF. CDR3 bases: TGTGCCAGCAGTGACGGCAGGGTCTATCCCTACGAGCAGTACTTC.

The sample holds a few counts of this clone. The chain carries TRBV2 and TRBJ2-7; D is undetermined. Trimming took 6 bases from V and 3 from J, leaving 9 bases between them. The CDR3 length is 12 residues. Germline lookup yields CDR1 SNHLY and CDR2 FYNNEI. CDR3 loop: CASRFPVYEQYF. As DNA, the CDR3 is TGTGCCAGCAGGTTCCCGGTCTACGAGCAGTACTTC.